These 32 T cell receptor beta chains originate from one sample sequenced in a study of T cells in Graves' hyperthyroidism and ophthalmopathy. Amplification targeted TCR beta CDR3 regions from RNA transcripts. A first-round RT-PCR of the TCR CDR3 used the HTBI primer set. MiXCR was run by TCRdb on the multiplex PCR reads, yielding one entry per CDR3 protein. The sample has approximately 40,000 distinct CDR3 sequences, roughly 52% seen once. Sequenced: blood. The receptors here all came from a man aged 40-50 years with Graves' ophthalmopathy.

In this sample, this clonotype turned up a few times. CDR3 nucleotides: TGTGCCAGCAGTGAATATAAGGGGGACAGCTTCTATGGCTACACCTTC. This sequence encodes CASSEYKGDSFYGYTF. The chain uses TRBV25-1 and TRBJ1-2, with TRBD1 matching over 7 bases. Per germline, CDR1 MGHDK and CDR2 SYGVNS. This CDR3 has 16 residues. The J segment lost 4 bases and the V segment lost 0 bases, leaving 8 bases of the junction unmatched.

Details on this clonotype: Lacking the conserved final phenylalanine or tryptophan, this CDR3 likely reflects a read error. CDR3 amino acids: CASSFKGGNPQHS. CDR3 sequence (DNA): TGTGCCAGCAGCTTTAAAGGGGGTAATCCCCAGCATTCT. The V and J genes are TRBV12-3 or TRBV12-4 and TRBJ1-5, with D tentatively TRBD1 (6 bases). V dropped 6 bases and J dropped 10 bases, with 16 bases sitting between them. The CDR3 is 13 residues long.

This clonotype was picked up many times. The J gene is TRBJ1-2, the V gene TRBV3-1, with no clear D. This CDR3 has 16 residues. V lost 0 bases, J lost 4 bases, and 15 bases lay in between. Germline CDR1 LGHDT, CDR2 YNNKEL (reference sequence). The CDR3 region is CASSQDLGKNRYGYTF. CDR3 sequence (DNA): TGTGCCAGCAGCCAAGATTTGGGGAAGAACCGCTATGGCTACACCTTC.

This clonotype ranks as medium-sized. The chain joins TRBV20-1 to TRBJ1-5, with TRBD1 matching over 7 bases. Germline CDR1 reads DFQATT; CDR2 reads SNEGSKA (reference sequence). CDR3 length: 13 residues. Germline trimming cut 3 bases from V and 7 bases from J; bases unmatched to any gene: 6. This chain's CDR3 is CSASRDRSQPQHF. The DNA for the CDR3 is TGCAGTGCTAGTAGGGACAGATCCCAGCCCCAGCATTTT.

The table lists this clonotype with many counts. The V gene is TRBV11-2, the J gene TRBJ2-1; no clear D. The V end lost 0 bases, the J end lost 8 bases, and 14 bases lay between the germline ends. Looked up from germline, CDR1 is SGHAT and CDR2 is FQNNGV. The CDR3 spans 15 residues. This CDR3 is CASSLEQEAGDEQFF. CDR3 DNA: TGTGCCAGCAGCTTAGAACAAGAAGCTGGCGATGAGCAGTTCTTC.

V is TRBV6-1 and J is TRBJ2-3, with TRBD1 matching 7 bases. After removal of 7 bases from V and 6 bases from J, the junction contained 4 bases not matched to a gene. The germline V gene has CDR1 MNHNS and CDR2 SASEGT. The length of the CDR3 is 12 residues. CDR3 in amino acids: CASTTQGDTQYF. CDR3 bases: TGTGCCAGCACTACACAGGGGGATACGCAGTATTTT.

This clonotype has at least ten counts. Written as DNA, the CDR3 is TGTGCCAGCAAAACGGGACAGATCACAGATACGCAGTATTTT. Its protein is CASKTGQITDTQYF. The rearrangement joins TRBV11-2 to TRBJ2-3, with 7 bases identical to TRBD1. Unmatched junction bases numbered 6, after V lost 7 bases and J lost 2 bases. This CDR3 is 14 amino acids long. Germline CDR1 SGHAT, CDR2 FQNNGV.

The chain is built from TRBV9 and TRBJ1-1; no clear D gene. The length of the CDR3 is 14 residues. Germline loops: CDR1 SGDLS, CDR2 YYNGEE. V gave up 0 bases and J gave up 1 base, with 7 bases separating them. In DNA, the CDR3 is TGTGCCAGCAGCGTAGCGACCGGGAACACTGAAGCTTTCTTT. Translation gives CASSVATGNTEAFF.

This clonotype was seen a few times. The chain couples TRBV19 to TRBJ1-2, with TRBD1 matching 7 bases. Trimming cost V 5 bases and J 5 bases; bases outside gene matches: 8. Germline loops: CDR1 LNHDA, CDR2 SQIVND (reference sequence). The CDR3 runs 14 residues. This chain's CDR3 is CASSHTGTAYGYTF. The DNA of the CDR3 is TGTGCCAGTAGTCATACCGGGACAGCGTATGGCTACACCTTC.

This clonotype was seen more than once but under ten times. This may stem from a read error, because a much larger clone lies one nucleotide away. The CDR3 here is CASAGVPADEQFF. CDR3 nucleotides: TGTGCCAGCGCCGGGGTCCCGGCAGATGAGCAGTTCTTC. V usage is TRBV6-1 and J usage is TRBJ2-1; possible D gene TRBD2, 5 bases. This CDR3 spans 13 amino acids. Germline CDR1 MNHNS, CDR2 SASEGT. Deletions cut 8 bases from V and 8 bases from J, with 16 bases between.

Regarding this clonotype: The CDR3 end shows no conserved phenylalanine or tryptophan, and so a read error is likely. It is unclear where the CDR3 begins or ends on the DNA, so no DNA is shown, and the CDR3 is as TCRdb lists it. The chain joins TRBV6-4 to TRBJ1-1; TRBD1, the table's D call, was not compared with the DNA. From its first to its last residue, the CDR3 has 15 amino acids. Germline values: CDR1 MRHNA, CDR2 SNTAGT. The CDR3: CASRPRDSSLTEASL.

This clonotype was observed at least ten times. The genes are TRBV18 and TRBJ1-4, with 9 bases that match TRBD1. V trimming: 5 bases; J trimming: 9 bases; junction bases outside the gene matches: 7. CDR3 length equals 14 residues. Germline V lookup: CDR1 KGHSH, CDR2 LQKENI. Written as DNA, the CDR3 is TGTGCCAGCTCAACCGACAGGGGGAGGAAAAAACTGTTTTTT. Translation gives CASSTDRGRKKLFF.

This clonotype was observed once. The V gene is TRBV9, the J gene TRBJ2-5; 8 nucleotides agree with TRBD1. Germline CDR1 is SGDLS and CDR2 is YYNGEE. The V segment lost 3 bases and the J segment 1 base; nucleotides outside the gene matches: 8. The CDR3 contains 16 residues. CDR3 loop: CASSAGETGAQETQYF. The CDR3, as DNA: TGTGCCAGCAGCGCGGGGGAGACAGGGGCCCAAGAGACCCAGTACTTC.

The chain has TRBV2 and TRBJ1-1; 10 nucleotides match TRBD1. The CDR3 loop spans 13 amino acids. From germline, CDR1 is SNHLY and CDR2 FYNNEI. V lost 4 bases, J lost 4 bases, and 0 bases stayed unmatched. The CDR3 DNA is TGTGCCAGCAGTGGGACAGGGGGCACTGAAGCTTTCTTT. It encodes CASSGTGGTEAFF.

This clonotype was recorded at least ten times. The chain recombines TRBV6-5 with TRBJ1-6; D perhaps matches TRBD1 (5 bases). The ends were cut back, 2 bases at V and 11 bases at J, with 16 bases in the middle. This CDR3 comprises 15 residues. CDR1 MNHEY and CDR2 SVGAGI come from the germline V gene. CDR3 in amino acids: CASSYDVRVETPLHF. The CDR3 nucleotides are TGTGCCAGCAGTTACGATGTCAGGGTCGAGACACCCCTCCACTTT.

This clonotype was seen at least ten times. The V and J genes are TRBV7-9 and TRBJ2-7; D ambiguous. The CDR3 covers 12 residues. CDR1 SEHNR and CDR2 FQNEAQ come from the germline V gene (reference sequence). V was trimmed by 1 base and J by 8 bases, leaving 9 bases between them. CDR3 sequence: CASSLGFDKQYF. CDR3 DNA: TGTGCCAGCAGCTTAGGGTTTGACAAGCAGTACTTC.

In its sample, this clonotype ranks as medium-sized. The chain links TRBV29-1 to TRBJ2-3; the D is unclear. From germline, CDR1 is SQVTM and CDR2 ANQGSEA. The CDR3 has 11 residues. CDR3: CSSVGTDTQYF. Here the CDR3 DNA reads TGCAGTTCCGTGGGCACAGATACGCAGTATTTT.

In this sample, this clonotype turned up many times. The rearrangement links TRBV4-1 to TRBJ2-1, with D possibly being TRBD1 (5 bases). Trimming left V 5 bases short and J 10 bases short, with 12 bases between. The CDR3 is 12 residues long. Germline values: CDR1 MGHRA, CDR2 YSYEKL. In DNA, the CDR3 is TGCGCCAGCAGCGTACCGCAGGGAGAGCAGTTCTTC. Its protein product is CASSVPQGEQFF.

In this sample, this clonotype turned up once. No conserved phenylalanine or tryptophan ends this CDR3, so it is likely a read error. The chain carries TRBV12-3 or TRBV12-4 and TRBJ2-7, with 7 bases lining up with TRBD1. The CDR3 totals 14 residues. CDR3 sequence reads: CANSLGDSAYEQYL. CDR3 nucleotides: TGTGCCAACAGTTTAGGGGACAGCGCCTACGAGCAGTACCTC.

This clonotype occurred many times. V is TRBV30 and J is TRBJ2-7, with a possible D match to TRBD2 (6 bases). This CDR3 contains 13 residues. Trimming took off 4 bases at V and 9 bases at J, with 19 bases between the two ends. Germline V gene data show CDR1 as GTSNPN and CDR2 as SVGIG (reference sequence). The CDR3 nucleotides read TGTGCCTGGACCGCTGGGGACTCAGGACGGCAGTACTTC. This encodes CAWTAGDSGRQYF.

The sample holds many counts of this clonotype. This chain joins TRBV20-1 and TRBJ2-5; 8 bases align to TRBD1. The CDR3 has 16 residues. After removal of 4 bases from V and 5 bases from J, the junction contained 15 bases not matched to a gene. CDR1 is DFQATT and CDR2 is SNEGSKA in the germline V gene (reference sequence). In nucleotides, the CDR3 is TGCAGTGCTAAGGATCCCGGGGCAGGGGGCCGGGAGACCCAGTACTTC. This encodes CSAKDPGAGGRETQYF.

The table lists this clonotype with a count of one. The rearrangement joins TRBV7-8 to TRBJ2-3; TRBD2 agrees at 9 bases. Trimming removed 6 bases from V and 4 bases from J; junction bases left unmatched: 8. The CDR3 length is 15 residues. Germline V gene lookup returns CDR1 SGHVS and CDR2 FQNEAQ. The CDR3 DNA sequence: TGTGCCAGCAGACTGATAGCGGGAGAGGCAGATACGCAGTATTTT. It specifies CASRLIAGEADTQYF. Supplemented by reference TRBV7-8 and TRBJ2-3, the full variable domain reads GAGVSQSPRYKVAKRGQDVALRCDPISGHVSLFWYQQALGQGPEFLTYFQNEAQLDKSGLPSDRFFAERPEGSVSTLKIQRTQQEDSAVYLCASRLIAGEADTQYFGPGTRLTVL.

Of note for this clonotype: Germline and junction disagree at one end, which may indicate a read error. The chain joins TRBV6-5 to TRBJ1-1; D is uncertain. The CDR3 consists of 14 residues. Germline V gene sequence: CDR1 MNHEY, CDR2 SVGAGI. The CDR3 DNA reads TGTGTCAGCAGTCCCCGAGCGGGGAGCACTGAAGCTTTCTTT. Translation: CVSSPRAGSTEAFF.

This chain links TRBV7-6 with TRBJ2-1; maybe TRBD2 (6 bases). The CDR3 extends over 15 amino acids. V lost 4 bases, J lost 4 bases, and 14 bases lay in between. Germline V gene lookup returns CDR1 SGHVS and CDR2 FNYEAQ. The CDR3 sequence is CASSSTGDLYNEQFF. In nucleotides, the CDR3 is TGTGCCAGCAGCTCTACGGGGGACCTATACAATGAGCAGTTCTTC.

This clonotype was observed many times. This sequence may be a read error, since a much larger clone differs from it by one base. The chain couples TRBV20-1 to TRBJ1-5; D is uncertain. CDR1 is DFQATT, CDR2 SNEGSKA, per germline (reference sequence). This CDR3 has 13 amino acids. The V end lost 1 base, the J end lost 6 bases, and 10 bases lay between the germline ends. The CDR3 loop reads CSARVNRGQPQHF. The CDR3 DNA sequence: TGCAGTGCTAGAGTAAACAGAGGTCAGCCCCAGCATTTT.

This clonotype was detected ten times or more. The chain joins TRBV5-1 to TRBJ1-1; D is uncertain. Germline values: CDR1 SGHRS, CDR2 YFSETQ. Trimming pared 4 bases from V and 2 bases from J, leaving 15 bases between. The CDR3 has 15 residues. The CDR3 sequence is CASSIWGEINTEAFF. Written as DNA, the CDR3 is TGCGCCAGCAGCATTTGGGGAGAGATCAACACTGAAGCTTTCTTT.

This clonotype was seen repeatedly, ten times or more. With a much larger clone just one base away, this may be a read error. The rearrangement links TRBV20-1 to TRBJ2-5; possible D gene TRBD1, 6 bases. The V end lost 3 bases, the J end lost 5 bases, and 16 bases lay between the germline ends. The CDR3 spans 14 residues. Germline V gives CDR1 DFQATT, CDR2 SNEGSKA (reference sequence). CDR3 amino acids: CSARVTGRPETQYF. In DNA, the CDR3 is TGCAGTGCTAGGGTGACAGGCCGACCGGAGACCCAGTACTTC.

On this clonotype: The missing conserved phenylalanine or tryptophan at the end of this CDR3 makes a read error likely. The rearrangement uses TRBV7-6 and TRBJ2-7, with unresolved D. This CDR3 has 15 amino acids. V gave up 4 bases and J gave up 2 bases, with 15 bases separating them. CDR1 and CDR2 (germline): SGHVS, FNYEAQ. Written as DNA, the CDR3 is TGTGCCAGCAGCTCCCACCCCGAGCTTACCTACGAGCAGTACTCC. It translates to CASSSHPELTYEQYS.

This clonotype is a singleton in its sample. The CDR3 here is CASSTGGAHNEQFF. CDR3 in DNA: TGTGCCAGCAGCACCGGAGGGGCTCACAATGAGCAGTTCTTC. This rearrangement joins TRBV7-2 to TRBJ2-1; maybe TRBD2 (6 bases). Trimming shortened V by 5 bases and J by 5 bases, and 13 bases separated the two germline ends. The germline V gene encodes CDR1 SGHTA and CDR2 FQGNSA. There are 14 residues in the CDR3.

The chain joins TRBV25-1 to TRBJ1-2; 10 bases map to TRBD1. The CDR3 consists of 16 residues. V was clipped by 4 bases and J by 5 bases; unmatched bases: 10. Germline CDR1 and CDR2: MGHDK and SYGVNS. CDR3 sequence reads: CASSARDRGQGYGYTF. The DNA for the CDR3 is TGTGCCAGCAGTGCTAGAGATCGGGGACAGGGGTATGGCTACACCTTC.

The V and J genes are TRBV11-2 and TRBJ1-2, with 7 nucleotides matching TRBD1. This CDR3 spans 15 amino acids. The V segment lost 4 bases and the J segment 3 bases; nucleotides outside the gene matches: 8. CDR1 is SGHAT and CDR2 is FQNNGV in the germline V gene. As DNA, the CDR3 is TGTGCCAGCAGCTCTGGGGGACAGATGGACTATGGCTACACCTTC. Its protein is CASSSGGQMDYGYTF.

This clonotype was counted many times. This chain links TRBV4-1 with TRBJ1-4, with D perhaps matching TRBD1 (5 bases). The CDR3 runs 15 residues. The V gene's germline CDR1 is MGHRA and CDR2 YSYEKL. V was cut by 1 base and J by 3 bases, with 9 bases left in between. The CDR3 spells CASSQVAGSNEKLFF. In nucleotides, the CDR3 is TGCGCCAGCAGCCAAGTGGCAGGGTCTAATGAAAAACTGTTTTTT.